The 21 T cell receptor beta chains presented below share a single source sample, sequenced in a study of cytomegalovirus exposure and HLA in healthy donors. PCR employed 60 Vbeta and 13 Jbeta primers. Sequencing was performed with immunoSEQ multiplex PCR; in TCRdb, only in-frame clones are kept and a portion is missing. The table includes 100,000 or so clones, over 70% detected once. The sequencing sample was made of PBMCs. The source is a man aged 30 to 45 in good health and CMV-seronegative.

The rearrangement uses TRBV4-1 and TRBJ2-5, with 11 bases aligning to TRBD1. The germline CDR1 and CDR2 sequences are MGHRA and YSYEKL. Trimming cost V 0 bases and J 0 bases; bases outside gene matches: 3. The CDR3 length is 17 residues. The CDR3 loop is CASSQDWDRGYQETQYF. Here the CDR3 DNA reads TGCGCCAGCAGCCAAGATTGGGACAGGGGGTACCAAGAGACCCAGTACTTC.

The CDR3 DNA reads TGTGCCAGTAGTATAGGTAGGGGGACAGGGAGCACAGATACGCAGTATTTT. Translated, it gives CASSIGRGTGSTDTQYF. The genes are TRBV19 and TRBJ2-3; 9 nucleotides match TRBD1. V lost 1 base to trimming and J lost 0 bases; unmatched junction nucleotides: 5. The CDR3 is 17 residues long. CDR1 and CDR2 from the germline V gene are LNHDA and SQIVND (reference sequence).

The genes are TRBV30 and TRBJ1-2; D ambiguous. With 2 bases removed from V and 4 bases from J, the gap between germline ends came to 8 bases. Germline V gene lookup returns CDR1 GTSNPN and CDR2 SVGIG (reference sequence). This CDR3 contains 12 residues. CDR3 loop: CAWSLSTYGYTF. In DNA form, the CDR3 reads TGTGCCTGGAGTCTCAGTACCTATGGCTACACCTTC.

In its sample, this clone was seen once. This chain links TRBV5-3 with TRBJ1-5, with D perhaps TRBD1 (6 bases). TRBV5-3 is an ORF; its function is uncertain. The V end lost 5 bases, the J end lost 2 bases, and 14 bases lay between the germline ends. The CDR3 length is 15 residues. The CDR3 protein is CARRAGAAGNQPQHF. The DNA for the CDR3 is TGTGCCAGAAGAGCGGGGGCAGCGGGCAATCAGCCCCAGCATTTT.

A few counts support this clone. As DNA, the CDR3 is TGTGCCAGCGAACCCGGGACTAGCGTACAAGAGACCCAGTACTTC. It encodes CASEPGTSVQETQYF. J is TRBJ2-5 and V is TRBV2; 10 bases line up with TRBD2. V shed 8 bases, J shed 2 bases, and the junction held 8 bases outside the gene matches. Germline assignment: CDR1 SNHLY and CDR2 FYNNEI. The CDR3 runs to 15 residues.

The rearrangement joins TRBV13 to TRBJ2-7, with D perhaps TRBD2 (5 bases). The CDR3 sequence is 14 residues long. Germline lookup yields CDR1 PRHDT and CDR2 FYEKMQ (reference sequence). Trimming left V 3 bases short and J 0 bases short, with 9 bases between. As DNA, the CDR3 is TGTGCCAGCAGCTTGAGAGGGAACTCCTACGAGCAGTACTTC. Protein: CASSLRGNSYEQYF. The full variable domain, in which reference TRBV13 and TRBJ2-7 provide the parts outside the CDR3, is AAGVIQSPRHLIKEKRETATLKCYPIPRHDTVYWYQQGPGQDPQFLISFYEKMQSDKGSIPDRFSAQQFSDYHSELNMSSLELGDSALYFCASSLRGNSYEQYFGPGTRLTVT.

V gene TRBV9 combines with J gene TRBJ2-3; maybe TRBD2 (5 bases). V was shortened by 1 base and J by 0 bases, with 12 bases between the two germline ends. This CDR3 has 16 amino acids. Germline loops: CDR1 SGDLS, CDR2 YYNGEE. Here the CDR3 reads CASSVPPSPSTDTQYF. CDR3 sequence (DNA): TGTGCCAGCAGCGTACCACCTAGCCCTAGCACAGATACGCAGTATTTT.

This chain links TRBV9 with TRBJ1-1; the D gene is possibly TRBD1 (5 bases). The germline V and J ends were trimmed by 3 bases and 7 bases, with 22 bases remaining between them. This CDR3 comprises 16 residues. The germline gives CDR1 SGDLS, CDR2 YYNGEE. CDR3 bases: TGTGCCAGCAGCGCACTCGTAGGGGCACGGGGGGGTGAAGCTTTCTTT. It translates to CASSALVGARGGEAFF.

V and J are TRBV28 and TRBJ1-2; TRBD1 matches at 9 bases. The CDR3 loop spans 15 amino acids. Germline V lookup: CDR1 MDHEN, CDR2 SYDVKM. V dropped 1 base and J dropped 6; count of bases not matched to a gene: 6. The CDR3 sequence: CASSLSGGTGNGYTF. The CDR3 nucleotides are TGTGCCAGCAGTTTATCGGGGGGGACAGGGAATGGCTACACCTTC.

This clone was observed a few times. The chain has TRBV6-6 and TRBJ2-2; 7 positions match TRBD1. The CDR3 extends over 16 amino acids. Germline CDR1 is MNHNY and CDR2 is SVGAGI (reference sequence). Trimming cost V 4 bases and J 1 base; bases outside gene matches: 6. DNA of the CDR3: TGTGCCAGCAGTTCCAGACAGGGTAGGAACACCGGGGAGCTGTTTTTT. It yields the protein CASSSRQGRNTGELFF.

This chain joins TRBV19 and TRBJ2-1, with 8 bases lining up with TRBD2. Trimming took 4 bases from V and 6 from J; bases not matched to a gene: 8. The CDR3 has 15 residues. Germline loops: CDR1 LNHDA, CDR2 SQIVND (reference sequence). CDR3: CASSSTSGPTNEQFF. In DNA form, the CDR3 reads TGTGCCAGTAGTAGTACTAGCGGACCTACCAATGAGCAGTTCTTC.

This chain joins TRBV11-2 and TRBJ2-5; no reliable D call. The CDR3 spans 11 residues. Trimming cost V 6 bases and J 4 bases, with 6 bases left between them. In germline, CDR1 is SGHAT, CDR2 FQNNGV. This CDR3 is CASSLVETQYF. The CDR3 DNA follows: TGTGCCAGCAGTCTTGTAGAGACCCAGTACTTC.

This clone was seen only once. The chain uses TRBV6-5 and TRBJ1-2, with 9 positions matching TRBD1. This CDR3 comprises 15 residues. Looked up from germline, CDR1 is MNHEY and CDR2 is SVGAGI. With 4 bases clipped from V and 1 base from J, the junction kept 4 bases outside the gene matches. The CDR3 protein is CASSFDRGFNYGYTF. The CDR3 DNA is TGTGCCAGCAGTTTTGACAGGGGGTTTAACTATGGCTACACCTTC.

The chain carries TRBV28 and TRBJ2-1, with TRBD1 matching 8 bases. V was clipped by 7 bases and J by 9 bases; unmatched bases: 11. Germline values: CDR1 MDHEN, CDR2 SYDVKM. The CDR3 runs 14 residues. CDR3 DNA: TGTGCCAGCAACCCACCGACAGGGGTGGGTGAGCAGTTCTTC. Translated, it gives CASNPPTGVGEQFF.

The rearrangement uses TRBV5-1 and TRBJ2-1; no definite D call. The CDR3 consists of 14 residues. Germline loops: CDR1 SGHRS, CDR2 YFSETQ. V lost 4 bases to trimming and J lost 5 bases, with 13 bases between them. The CDR3 region is CASSLAPRNNEQFF. In nucleotides, the CDR3 is TGCGCCAGCAGCCTGGCCCCGCGGAACAATGAGCAGTTCTTC.

The table lists this clone with a few counts. The V call is TRBV6-6, the J call TRBJ1-1; a possible D gene is TRBD1 (6 bases). Trimming removed 6 bases at V and 2 bases at J, with 16 bases between. The CDR3 runs to 15 residues. Germline-derived CDR1 and CDR2 are MNHNY and SVGAGI (reference sequence). CDR3 region: CASRAGTPINTEAFF. The DNA of the CDR3 is TGTGCCAGCAGGGCCGGGACACCGATAAACACTGAAGCTTTCTTT.

V is TRBV7-7 and J is TRBJ2-5; the D gene is possibly TRBD1 (5 bases). Germline assignment: CDR1 SSHAT and CDR2 FNYEAQ (reference sequence). V gave up 2 bases and J gave up 1 base, with 11 bases separating them. The CDR3 contains 15 residues. CDR3 protein: CASSLLGAGQETQYF. CDR3 DNA: TGTGCCAGCAGCTTATTAGGGGCCGGCCAAGAGACCCAGTACTTC.

The V gene is TRBV5-4, the J gene TRBJ2-3; 12 positions match TRBD1. Germline V gene data show CDR1 as SGHNT and CDR2 as YYREEE (reference sequence). V lost 2 bases, J lost 6 bases, and 4 bases stayed unmatched. CDR3 length equals 15 residues. CDR3 amino acids: CASSFLGQGADTQYF. CDR3 in DNA: TGTGCCAGCAGCTTTTTGGGACAGGGGGCGGATACGCAGTATTTT.

The chain combines TRBV5-6 with TRBJ2-3; 12 bases map to TRBD2. Germline CDR1 and CDR2: SGHDT and YYEEEE. The CDR3 totals 15 residues. The V segment lost 3 bases and the J segment 5 bases; nucleotides outside the gene matches: 4. CDR3 sequence (DNA): TGTGCCAGCAGCTGGGGGACTAGCGGGTTAGATACGCAGTATTTT. Protein: CASSWGTSGLDTQYF. Drawing the rest from reference TRBV5-6 and TRBJ2-3, the complete variable domain is DAGVTQSPTHLIKTRGQQVTLRCSPKSGHDTVSWYQQALGQGPQFIFQYYEEEERQRGNFPDRFSGHQFPNYSSELNVNALLLGDSALYLCASSWGTSGLDTQYFGPGTRLTVL.

This clone was seen a handful of times. The V gene is TRBV5-1, the J gene TRBJ1-4, with 7 positions matching TRBD1. Per germline, CDR1 SGHRS and CDR2 YFSETQ. V shed 3 bases and J 12 bases; nucleotides not matched to a gene: 11. There are 14 residues in the CDR3. CDR3 amino acids: CASSSGQDRSELFF. The CDR3 DNA sequence: TGCGCCAGCAGCTCAGGACAGGACCGTTCTGAACTGTTTTTT. Drawing the rest from reference TRBV5-1 and TRBJ1-4, the complete variable domain is KAGVTQTPRYLIKTRGQQVTLSCSPISGHRSVSWYQQTPGQGLQFLFEYFSETQRNKGNFPGRFSGRQFSNSRSEMNVSTLELGDSALYLCASSSGQDRSELFFGSGTQLSVL.

The chain joins TRBV9 to TRBJ2-3; 7 bases fit TRBD2. Looked up from germline, CDR1 is SGDLS and CDR2 is YYNGEE. CDR3 length: 16 amino acids. With 7 bases clipped from V and 2 bases from J, the junction kept 13 bases outside the gene matches. This chain's CDR3 is CASSSAVLAATDTQYF. The CDR3 coding sequence is TGTGCCAGCTCCTCAGCCGTTCTAGCGGCCACAGATACGCAGTATTTT.